This T cell receptor (beta chain) was obtained from a study of T cell clones after liver transplantation. On the study more broadly: TCRbeta sequencing after a pre-transplant mixed lymphocyte reaction identified graft-donor-reactive clones, later tracked in post-transplant blood.

The assay was immunoSEQ multiplex PCR, and TCRdb's table has in-frame clones only and misses some. The sample yields tens of thousands of clones, about 92% seen once. This sequence originates from a human patient who received a liver transplant. Certain T cells may be donor cells from the graft. Source: CD4+ T cells from blood, taken about 26 months after liver transplant.

This CDR3 is CASSKGLYQTEAFF. CDR3 nucleotide sequence: TGTGCCAGTAGTAAAGGACTCTACCAAACTGAAGCTTTCTTT. The chain carries TRBV19 and TRBJ1-1; no firm D call. CDR3 length equals 14 residues. The germline gives CDR1 LNHDA, CDR2 SQIVND (reference sequence). The V and J ends lost 4 bases and 5 bases respectively, with 14 bases between them.